This entry describes one T cell receptor (beta chain). Antigen unknown. The J segment lost 5 bases and the V segment lost 5 bases, leaving 13 bases of the junction unmatched. This CDR3 region has 16 residues. Germline CDR1 SGHAT, CDR2 FQDESV (reference sequence). Sequencing of TCR beta CDR3 used immunoSEQ survey depth. The method was immunoSEQ multiplex PCR; TCRdb's version includes in-frame clones alone and lacks a portion of them. This sample has 4,500 or so clones, with 66% found just once. This record comes from a study of CD8 T cell repertoires and HIV-1 epitope variants. Study-wide results and limits: Eight to ten TCR beta clonotypes were antigen-specific, roughly 6 apparently recognizing autologous or escape variants.

V is TRBV11-1 and J is TRBJ1-1; 8 bases agree with TRBD1. This receptor was identified in a male donor with HIV. Material: cultured CD8+ T cells derived from PBMCs. The CDR3 DNA follows: TGTGCCAGCAGCGATGCCCACCAGGGGGCTGGAACTGAAGCTTTCTTT. Its translation is CASSDAHQGAGTEAFF.